This T cell receptor beta chain was found in a study of blood T cells in healthy people across ages. Primers used in a second PCR of roughly 6 to 11 cycles were a sample-barcoded 5' primer and a J-beta primer mix. TCRdb ran MiXCR on the 5' RACE reads and lists one entry per CDR3 protein. Found here are fewer than 2,000,000 distinct CDR3 sequences, 39% of them singletons; the top ten hold roughly 23%. The germline V gene encodes CDR1 SGDLS and CDR2 YYNGEE. V was shortened by 4 bases and J by 4 bases, with 11 bases between the two germline ends. The CDR3 contains 14 residues. This clonotype was observed a few times.

The sequenced sample was blood. This clonotype originated in a human donor in good health. The chain combines TRBV9 with TRBJ2-2; D may be TRBD2 (6 bases). In DNA, the CDR3 is TGTGCCAGCAGCCCTGGGGGGTCCACCGGGGAGCTGTTTTTT. Its protein product is CASSPGGSTGELFF.